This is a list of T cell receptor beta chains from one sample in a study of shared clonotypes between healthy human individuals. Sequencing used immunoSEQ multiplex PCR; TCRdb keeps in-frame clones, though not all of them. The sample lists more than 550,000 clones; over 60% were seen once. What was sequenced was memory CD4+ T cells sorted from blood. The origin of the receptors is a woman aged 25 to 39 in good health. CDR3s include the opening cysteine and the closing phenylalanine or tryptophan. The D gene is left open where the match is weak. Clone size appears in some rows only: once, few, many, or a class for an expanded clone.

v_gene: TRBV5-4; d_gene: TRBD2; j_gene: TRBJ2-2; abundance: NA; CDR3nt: TGTGCCAGCAGCGCCCCGGGACTAGCGGGAACTAGCGGGGAGCTGTTTTTT; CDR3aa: CASSAPGLAGTSGELFF
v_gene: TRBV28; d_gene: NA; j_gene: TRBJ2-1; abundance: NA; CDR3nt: TGTGCCAGCAGTTTATCCGCCATTAATGAGCAGTTCTTC; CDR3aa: CASSLSAINEQFF
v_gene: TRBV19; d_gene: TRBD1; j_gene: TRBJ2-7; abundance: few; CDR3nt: TGTGCCAGTAGTGACAGACAGGGGTCTGGCGAGCAGTACTTC; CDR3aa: CASSDRQGSGEQYF
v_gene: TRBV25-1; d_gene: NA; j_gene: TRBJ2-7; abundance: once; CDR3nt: TGTGCCAGCAGTGACACCGTAGCCGGGAGAAGGTACTACGAGCAGTACTTC; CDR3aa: CASSDTVAGRRYYEQYF
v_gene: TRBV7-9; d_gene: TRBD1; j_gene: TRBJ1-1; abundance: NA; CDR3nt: TGTGCCAGCCAGGGGGCTGGGTGGACTGAAGCTTTCTTT; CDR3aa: CASQGAGWTEAFF
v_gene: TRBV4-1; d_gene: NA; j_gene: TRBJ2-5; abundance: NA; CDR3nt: TGCGCCGGAGCCTTAGCGGAACAAGAGACCCAGTACTTC; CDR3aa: CAGALAEQETQYF
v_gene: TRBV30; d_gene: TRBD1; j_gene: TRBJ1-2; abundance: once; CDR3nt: TGTGCCTGGAGTGACTCCAGACAGGGGGGTGGCTACACCTTC; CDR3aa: CAWSDSRQGGGYTF
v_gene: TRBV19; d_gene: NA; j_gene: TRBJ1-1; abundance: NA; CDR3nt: TGTGCCAGTAGTAGGGGACAAGTGAACACTGAAGCTTTCTTT; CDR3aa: CASSRGQVNTEAFF
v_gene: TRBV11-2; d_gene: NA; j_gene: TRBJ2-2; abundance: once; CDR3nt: TGTGCCAGCAGCCTCATGCTAGAAAGCGGGGAGCTGTTTTTT; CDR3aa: CASSLMLESGELFF
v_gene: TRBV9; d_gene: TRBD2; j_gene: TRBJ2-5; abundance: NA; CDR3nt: TGTGCCAGCAGCCCCGGGACTAGCGCCCAAGAGACCCAGTACTTC; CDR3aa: CASSPGTSAQETQYF
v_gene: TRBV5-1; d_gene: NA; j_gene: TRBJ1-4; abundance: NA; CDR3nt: TGCGCCAGCAGCCCGACAGTTACTAATGAAAAACTGTTTTTT; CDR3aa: CASSPTVTNEKLFF
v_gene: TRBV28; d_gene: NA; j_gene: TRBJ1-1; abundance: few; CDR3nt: TGTGCCAGCAGGAGAACCCGGAGACTGGGGAAGAACACTGAAGCTTTCTTT; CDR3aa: CASRRTRRLGKNTEAFF
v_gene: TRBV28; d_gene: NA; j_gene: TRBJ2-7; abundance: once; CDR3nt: TGTGCCAGCAAGACGGGGAGTTCTCTCCCCGAGCAGTACTTC; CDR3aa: CASKTGSSLPEQYF
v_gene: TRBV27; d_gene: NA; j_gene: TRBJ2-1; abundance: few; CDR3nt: TGTGCCAGCAGTTTAGGGGTGGTTATGAACAATGAGCAGTTCTTC; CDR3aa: CASSLGVVMNNEQFF
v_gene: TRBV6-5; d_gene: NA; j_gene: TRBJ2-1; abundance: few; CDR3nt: TGTGCCAGCAGTCGACCCAGTCTGGGCTACAATGAGCAGTTCTTC; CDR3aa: CASSRPSLGYNEQFF
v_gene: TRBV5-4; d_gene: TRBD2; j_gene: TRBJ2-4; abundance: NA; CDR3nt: TGTGCCAGCAGCGAAGAGACTAGCGTCAAAAACATTCAGTACTTC; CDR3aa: CASSEETSVKNIQYF
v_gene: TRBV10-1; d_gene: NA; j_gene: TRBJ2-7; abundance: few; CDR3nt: TGCGCCAGCAGTGAGTCAGGAGGGAGTGAGCAGTACTTC; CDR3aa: CASSESGGSEQYF
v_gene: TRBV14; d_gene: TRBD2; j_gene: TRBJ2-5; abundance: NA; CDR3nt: TGTGCCAGCAGCTCTCCGGGACTAGCGAAGCAGTACTTC; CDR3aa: CASSSPGLAKQYF
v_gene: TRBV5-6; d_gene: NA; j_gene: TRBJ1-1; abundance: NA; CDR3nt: TGTGCCAGCAGCTTGGTGGGCGCGGCTGAAGCTTTCTTT; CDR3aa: CASSLVGAAEAFF
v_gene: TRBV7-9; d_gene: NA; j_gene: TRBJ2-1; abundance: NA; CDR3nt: TGTGCCAGCAGCTCCTTCGGGGATGAGCAGTTCTTC; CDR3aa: CASSSFGDEQFF
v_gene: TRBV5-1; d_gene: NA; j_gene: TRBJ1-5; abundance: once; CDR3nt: TGCGCCAGCAGCTTGTCCGCGACCTCACTCAATCAGCCCCAGCATTTT; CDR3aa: CASSLSATSLNQPQHF
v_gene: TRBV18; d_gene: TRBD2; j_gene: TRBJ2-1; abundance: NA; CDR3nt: TGTGCCAGCTCCACGCTAGCGGGGAGCTCCTACAATGAGCAGTTCTTC; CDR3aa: CASSTLAGSSYNEQFF
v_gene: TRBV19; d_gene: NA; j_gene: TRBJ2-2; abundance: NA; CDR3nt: TGTGCCAGTCGGGACGGGAGCCGTGTCACCGGGGAGCTGTTTTTT; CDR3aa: CASRDGSRVTGELFF
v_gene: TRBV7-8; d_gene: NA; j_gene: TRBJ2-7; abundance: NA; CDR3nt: TGTGCCAGCAGCTTAATAAGCCTCTCGGGGTCCTACGAGCAGTACTTC; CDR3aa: CASSLISLSGSYEQYF
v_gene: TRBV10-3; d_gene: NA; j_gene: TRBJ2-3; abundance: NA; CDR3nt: TGTGCCATCAGTGATGGGCGGGCCCGCACAGATACGCAGTATTTT; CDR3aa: CAISDGRARTDTQYF
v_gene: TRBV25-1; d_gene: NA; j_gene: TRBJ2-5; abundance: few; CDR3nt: TGTGCCAGCAGTAGTGTAAGGGGAAATCAAGAGACCCAGTACTTC; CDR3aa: CASSSVRGNQETQYF
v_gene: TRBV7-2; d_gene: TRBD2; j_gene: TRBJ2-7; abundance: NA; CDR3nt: TGTGCCAGCAGCTGGGGGACTAGCGGGAGGGGCGGGGCCTACGAGCAGTACTTC; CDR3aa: CASSWGTSGRGGAYEQYF
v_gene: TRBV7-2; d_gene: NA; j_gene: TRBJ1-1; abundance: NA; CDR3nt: TGTGCCAGCAGCTCAACAGCCCTTACCAACACTGAAGCTTTCTTT; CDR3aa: CASSSTALTNTEAFF
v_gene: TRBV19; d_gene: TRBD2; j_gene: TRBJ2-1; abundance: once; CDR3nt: TGTGCCAGTAGTTATCGACTAGCGGGCTACAATGAGCAGTTCTTC; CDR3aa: CASSYRLAGYNEQFF
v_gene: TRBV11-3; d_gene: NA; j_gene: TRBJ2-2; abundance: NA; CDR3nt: TGTGCCAGCAGCGGGCTTAGGTCCACCGGGGAGCTGTTTTTT; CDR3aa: CASSGLRSTGELFF
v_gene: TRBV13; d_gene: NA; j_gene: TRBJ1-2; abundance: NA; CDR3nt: TGTGCCAGCAGCTTAGGTGTCTATGGCTACACCTTC; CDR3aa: CASSLGVYGYTF
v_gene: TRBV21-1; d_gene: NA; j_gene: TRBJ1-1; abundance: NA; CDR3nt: TGTGCCAGCAGCAACGATGTATTCATGAACACTGAAGCTTTCTTT; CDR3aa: CASSNDVFMNTEAFF
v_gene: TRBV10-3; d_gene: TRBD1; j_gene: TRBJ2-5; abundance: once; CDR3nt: TGTGCCATCAGTGATGGACAGGTCCAAGAGACCCAGTACTTC; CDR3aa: CAISDGQVQETQYF
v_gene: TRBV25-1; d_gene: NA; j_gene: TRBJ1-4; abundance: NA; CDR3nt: TGTGCCAGCAGTGGGCGGCGGTCGACTAATGAAAAACTGTTTTTT; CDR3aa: CASSGRRSTNEKLFF
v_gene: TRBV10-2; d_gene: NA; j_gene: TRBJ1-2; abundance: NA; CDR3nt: TGCGCCAGCAGTGCAGGGAGGGGAGCTAACTATGGCTACACCTTC; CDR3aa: CASSAGRGANYGYTF
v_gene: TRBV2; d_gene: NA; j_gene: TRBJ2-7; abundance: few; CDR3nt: TGTGCCAGCAGTGTCCATTATGAGCAGTACTTC; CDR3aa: CASSVHYEQYF
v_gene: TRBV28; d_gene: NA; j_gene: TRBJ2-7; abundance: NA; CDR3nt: TGTGCCAGCAGTTTTCGAAGACCGGGTGAGCAGTACTTC; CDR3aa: CASSFRRPGEQYF
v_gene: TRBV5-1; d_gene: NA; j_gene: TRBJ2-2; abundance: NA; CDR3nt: TGCGCCAGCAGCCGAGCCACCGGGGAGCTGTTTTTT; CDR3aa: CASSRATGELFF
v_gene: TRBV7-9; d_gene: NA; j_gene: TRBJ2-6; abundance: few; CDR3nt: TGTGCCAGCGACTGGGGCTCTGGGGCCAACGTCCTGACTTTC; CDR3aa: CASDWGSGANVLTF
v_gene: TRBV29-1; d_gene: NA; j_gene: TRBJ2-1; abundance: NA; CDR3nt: TGCAGCGTTGAAGAGTTGGATAGCCTGGAGCAGTTCTTC; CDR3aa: CSVEELDSLEQFF
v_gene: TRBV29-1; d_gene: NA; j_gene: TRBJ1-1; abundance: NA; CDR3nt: TGCAGCGTTGGGGGAGGGAAGGGTATGAACACTGAAGCTTTCTTT; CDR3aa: CSVGGGKGMNTEAFF
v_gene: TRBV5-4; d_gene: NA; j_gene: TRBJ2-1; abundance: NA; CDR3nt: TGTGCCAGCAGCTTGGACTCTAGTTTCTACAATGAGCAGTTCTTC; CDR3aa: CASSLDSSFYNEQFF
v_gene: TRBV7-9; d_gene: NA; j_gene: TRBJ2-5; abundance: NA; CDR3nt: TGTGCCAGCAGCTTATCTGGGCAAGAGACCCAGTACTTC; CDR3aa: CASSLSGQETQYF
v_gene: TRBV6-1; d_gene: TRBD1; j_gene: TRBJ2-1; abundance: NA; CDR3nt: TGTGCCAGCAGTGGCCCCGGGACAGGGACCGACAATGAGCAGTTCTTC; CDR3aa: CASSGPGTGTDNEQFF
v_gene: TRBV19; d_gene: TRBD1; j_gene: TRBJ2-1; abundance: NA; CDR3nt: TGTGCCAGTAGTCCTTTCGGGACAGAAACCTACAATGAGCAGTTCTTC; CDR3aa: CASSPFGTETYNEQFF
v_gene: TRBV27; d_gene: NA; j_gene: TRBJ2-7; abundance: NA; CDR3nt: TGTGCCAGCAGCCCCAGATACGAGGGTGGGACCGAGCAGTACTTC; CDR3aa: CASSPRYEGGTEQYF
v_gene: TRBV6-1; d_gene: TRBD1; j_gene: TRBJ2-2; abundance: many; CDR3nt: TGTGCCAGCAGTGAGGTGACAGGGGTCCCCGGGGAGCTGTTTTTT; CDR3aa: CASSEVTGVPGELFF
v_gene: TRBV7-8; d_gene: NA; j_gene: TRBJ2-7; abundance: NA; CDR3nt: TGTGCCAGCAGCCAAGTCTTGCTCCCCCCAGCCGAGCAGTACTTC; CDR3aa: CASSQVLLPPAEQYF
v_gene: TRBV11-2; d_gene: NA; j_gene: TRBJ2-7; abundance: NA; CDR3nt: TGTGCCAGCAGCTTCAGTAGGGGCGACGACGAGCAGTACTTC; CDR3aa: CASSFSRGDDEQYF
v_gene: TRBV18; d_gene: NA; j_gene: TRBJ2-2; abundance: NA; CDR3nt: TGTGCCAGCTCACCACTTGACAGCGCCGCCGGGGAGCTGTTTTTT; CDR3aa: CASSPLDSAAGELFF
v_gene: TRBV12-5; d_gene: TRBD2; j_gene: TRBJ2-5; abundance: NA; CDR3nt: TGTGCTAGTGGTTACGGACTAGCGGGAATGGAGACCCAGTACTTC; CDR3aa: CASGYGLAGMETQYF
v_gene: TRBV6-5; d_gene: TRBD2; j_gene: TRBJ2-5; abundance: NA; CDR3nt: TGTGCCAGCAGTTTGGGAGCGGGAGCGAGAGAGACCCAGTACTTC; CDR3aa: CASSLGAGARETQYF
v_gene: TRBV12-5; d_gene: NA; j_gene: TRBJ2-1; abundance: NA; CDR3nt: TGTGCTAGTGGTTTGGTAGGCGGGATTGAGCAGTTCTTC; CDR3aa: CASGLVGGIEQFF